The entry below describes one TCR beta chain. Its antigen is not known. The source of the sample is a study of cytomegalovirus exposure and HLA in healthy donors. Across the study: Early on, a data release was issued that held roughly 86 million unique TCRs from HLA-typed donors. Study results and caveats: Rarity marked most TCR sequences, yet some public TCRs occurred in many donors. It was taken for granted in presence/absence analyses that sequencing depth across donors was roughly uniform.

The germline V gene encodes CDR1 SGHNT and CDR2 YYREEE (reference sequence). The CDR3 length is 14 residues. Between the trimmed V and J ends, which lost 0 bases and 3 bases, there was a span of 9 bases. The PCR made use of 60 Vbeta and 13 Jbeta primers. Clones were sequenced by immunoSEQ multiplex PCR, and TCRdb holds only the in-frame ones, with some missing. This sample has 100,000 or so clones, with about 76% found just once. The sequenced sample consisted of PBMCs. This chain links TRBV5-4 with TRBJ2-5, with D possibly TRBD1 on 6 matching bases. The TCR comes from a man under 40 in good health and CMV-seropositive. The CDR3 spells CASSLGTEKETQYF. CDR3 coding DNA: TGTGCCAGCAGCTTGGGGACAGAAAAAGAGACCCAGTACTTC.